This entry lists 27 T cell receptor beta chains sequenced from one sample in a study of cytomegalovirus exposure and HLA in healthy donors. The PCR contained 60 Vbeta and 13 Jbeta primers. Libraries were prepared by immunoSEQ multiplex PCR; TCRdb keeps only in-frame clonotypes and omits some of them. The data hold about 87,000 clones, with approximately 7.1% observed a single time. The sequenced material came from PBMCs. These receptors were collected from a man aged 50 or older in good health and CMV-seronegative.

The V call is TRBV29-1, the J call TRBJ2-7; TRBD1 matches at 10 bases. Germline V lookup: CDR1 SQVTM, CDR2 ANQGSEA. V lost 4 bases and J lost 3; bases outside the gene matches: 3. The CDR3 contains 13 residues. The CDR3 spells CSVARTGGYEQYF. The CDR3 bases are TGCAGCGTTGCCAGGACAGGGGGCTACGAGCAGTACTTC.

The genes are TRBV6-5 and TRBJ2-1; TRBD1 aligns across 7 bases. This CDR3 is 13 amino acids long. Germline V gene data show CDR1 as MNHEY and CDR2 as SVGAGI. The V segment lost 9 bases and the J segment 7 bases; nucleotides outside the gene matches: 9. The CDR3 protein is CASHGTAINEQFF. CDR3 DNA: TGTGCCAGTCACGGGACAGCCATAAATGAGCAGTTCTTC.

In its sample, this clone was seen a few times. The chain combines TRBV9 with TRBJ2-1; no reliable D call. CDR3 length: 13 residues. The ends were cut back, 4 bases at V and 3 bases at J, with 8 bases in the middle. CDR1 and CDR2 (germline): SGDLS, YYNGEE. CDR3 DNA: TGTGCCAGCAGCACCCGGTTCTACAATGAGCAGTTCTTC. As protein: CASSTRFYNEQFF.

A remark on this clone: At one of its ends the junction is not consistent with the germline gene, which may arise from a read error. V usage is TRBV4-1 and J usage is TRBJ1-6; no clear D gene. This CDR3 spans 17 amino acids. Germline CDR1 MGHRA, CDR2 YSYEKL. In DNA, the CDR3 is TGCGCCAGCAGCCAAGGAGCGTCCCCGACCGTTAATTCACACCTCCACTTT. This sequence encodes CASSQGASPTVNSHLHF.

With regard to this clone: The junction differs from germline at one of its ends, possibly a read error. The chain couples TRBV5-6 to TRBJ2-7; no firm D call. The germline V gene encodes CDR1 SGHDT and CDR2 YYEEEE. CDR3 length equals 15 residues. The CDR3 is CASSLVVSPLYEKYF. CDR3 in DNA: TGTGCCAGCAGCTTGGTGGTCTCCCCATTATACGAGAAGTACTTT. Together with reference TRBV5-6 and TRBJ2-7, the CDR3 gives the full variable domain: DAGVTQSPTHLIKTRGQQVTLRCSPKSGHDTVSWYQQALGQGPQFIFQYYEEEERQRGNFPDRFSGHQFPNYSSELNVNALLLGDSALYLCASSLVVSPLYEKYFGPGTRLTVT.

The chain recombines TRBV6-4 with TRBJ2-3; TRBD2 agrees at 10 bases. Losses at the gene ends were 3 bases for V and 4 bases for J; bases not matched to a gene: 4. This CDR3 region has 15 residues. Looked up from germline, CDR1 is MRHNA and CDR2 is SNTAGT. This chain's CDR3 is CASSEERGGPDTQYF. CDR3 sequence (DNA): TGTGCCAGCAGTGAGGAGCGGGGGGGCCCAGATACGCAGTATTTT.

The chain links TRBV6-5 to TRBJ2-2; 7 bases agree with TRBD2. Germline loops: CDR1 MNHEY, CDR2 SVGAGI. This CDR3 is built from 13 residues. V was pared by 5 bases and J by 6 bases, with 3 bases of the junction left unmatched. The CDR3 nucleotides are TGTGCCAGCAGTCCGACTAGCCCCGGGGAGCTGTTTTTT. Its protein product is CASSPTSPGELFF.

The CDR3 DNA is TGTGCCAGCAGCCATCCCAGGGTTGGAAACTACGAGCAGTACTTC. Translating it yields CASSHPRVGNYEQYF. The V and J genes are TRBV28 and TRBJ2-7; TRBD1 is a possible D gene (5 bases). Germline CDR1 reads MDHEN; CDR2 reads SYDVKM. The CDR3 length is 15 residues. Trimming left V 6 bases short and J 3 bases short, with 18 bases between.

A few counts support this clone. The rearrangement joins TRBV30 to TRBJ2-7, with D possibly TRBD2 on 6 matching bases. Trimming cost V 0 bases and J 4 bases, with 10 bases left between them. Germline loops: CDR1 GTSNPN, CDR2 SVGIG (reference sequence). The CDR3 is 13 residues long. The CDR3 DNA is TGTGCCTGGAGTGTCGGGGGATCTTACGAGCAGTACTTC. As protein: CAWSVGGSYEQYF.

This clone was counted only a few times. Relative to the germline gene, one junction end is altered; a read error may explain this. This rearrangement joins TRBV11-2 to TRBJ2-3; D call uncertain. CDR1 is SGHAT, CDR2 FQNNGV, per germline. This CDR3 spans 13 amino acids. CDR3 region: CASSLGVHDRQYF. In DNA form, the CDR3 reads TGTGCCAGCAGCTTAGGAGTTCACGATAGGCAGTATTTT.

The chain recombines TRBV4-3 with TRBJ2-3; weak D call: TRBD2 (6 bases). Trimming cost V 4 bases and J 1 base, with 15 bases left between them. The germline V gene encodes CDR1 LGHNA and CDR2 YSLEER. This CDR3 region has 16 residues. The CDR3 sequence is CASSPGAGKGTDTQYF. Written as DNA, the CDR3 is TGCGCCAGCAGCCCCGGGGCGGGGAAGGGCACAGATACGCAGTATTTT.

The chain employs TRBV6-5 and TRBJ1-3; 7 bases are shared with TRBD1. This CDR3 region has 15 residues. The ends lost 5 bases at V and 4 bases at J; junction bases unmatched: 8. Germline values: CDR1 MNHEY, CDR2 SVGAGI. CDR3 amino acids: CASSALTGAGNTIYF. CDR3 in DNA: TGTGCCAGCAGTGCCCTCACAGGGGCAGGAAACACCATATATTTT.

The V and J genes are TRBV7-3 and TRBJ1-2; the D gene is possibly TRBD1 (6 bases). The CDR3 totals 15 residues. The V end was cut by 1 base, the J end by 3 bases, with 12 bases between. The germline V gene has CDR1 SGHTA and CDR2 FQGTGA. CDR3 region: CASSLSGQSDYGYTF. CDR3 sequence (DNA): TGTGCCAGCAGCTTAAGCGGACAGTCGGACTATGGCTACACCTTC.

This chain uses TRBV19 with TRBJ1-5, with D unresolved. This CDR3 is built from 15 residues. Trimming removed 0 bases from V and 2 bases from J, with 8 bases in between. Per germline, CDR1 LNHDA and CDR2 SQIVND (reference sequence). The CDR3 nucleotides are TGTGCCAGTAGTATAGAAAAGAGGGGCAATCAGCCCCAGCATTTT. Its translation is CASSIEKRGNQPQHF.

A few counts support this clone. J is TRBJ2-7 and V is TRBV25-1; the match to TRBD2 covers 9 bases. The CDR3 runs 15 residues. J was trimmed by 8 bases and V by 3 bases; bases with no gene match: 11. Germline V CDR1 and CDR2: MGHDK, SYGVNS. CDR3 sequence: CASSEGAAGGGKQYF. DNA for the CDR3: TGTGCCAGCAGTGAGGGAGCGGCGGGAGGGGGTAAGCAGTACTTC.

This clone was detected only a few times. The V gene is TRBV25-1, the J gene TRBJ2-1; D is ambiguous. V was shortened by 6 bases and J by 5 bases, with 14 bases between the two germline ends. From germline, CDR1 is MGHDK and CDR2 SYGVNS. This CDR3 is 14 amino acids long. Written as DNA, the CDR3 is TGTGCCAGCAGCCCCGGAGAGATAGACAATGAGCAGTTCTTC. Protein sequence: CASSPGEIDNEQFF. Filled out from reference TRBV25-1 and TRBJ2-1, the complete variable domain reads EADIYQTPRYLVIGTGKKITLECSQTMGHDKMYWYQQDPGMELHLIHYSYGVNSTEKGDLSSESTVSRIRTEHFPLTLESARPSHTSQYLCASSPGEIDNEQFFGPGTRLTVL.

This chain uses TRBV11-2 with TRBJ2-5; the match to TRBD2 covers 7 bases. Trimming at V came to 5 bases and at J to 1 base, leaving 10 bases not matched to a gene. The CDR3 consists of 16 residues. Per the germline V gene, CDR1 is SGHAT and CDR2 is FQNNGV. This CDR3 reads CASSPLGGRIQETQYF. For the CDR3, the DNA is TGTGCCAGCAGCCCCTTGGGAGGGAGAATCCAAGAGACCCAGTACTTC.

This clone was seen a handful of times. The chain joins TRBV27 to TRBJ2-7; TRBD2 agrees at 9 bases. The CDR3 length is 15 residues. V trimming: 5 bases; J trimming: 6 bases; junction bases outside the gene matches: 11. The germline CDR1 and CDR2 sequences are MNHEY and SMNVEV (reference sequence). CDR3 sequence: CASSPLSGGNSEQYF. The CDR3 bases are TGTGCCAGCAGTCCCCTTAGCGGGGGCAACAGCGAGCAGTACTTC.

The table lists this clone with a few counts. Other DNA sequences within the sample encode an identical CDR3. This chain uses TRBV29-1 with TRBJ2-3, with D possibly matching TRBD1 (5 bases). Germline V gene data show CDR1 as SQVTM and CDR2 as ANQGSEA. The CDR3 has 13 residues. V lost 4 bases and J lost 0, with 8 bases in between. CDR3 nucleotides: TGCAGCGTTGGCAGGGTTAGCACAGATACGCAGTATTTT. Translation gives CSVGRVSTDTQYF.

This clone was recorded a few times. This chain uses TRBV29-1 with TRBJ1-2; unclear D gene. The V end lost 3 bases, the J end lost 2 bases, and 7 bases lay between the germline ends. Germline V gene data show CDR1 as SQVTM and CDR2 as ANQGSEA. This CDR3 has 12 amino acids. The CDR3 DNA follows: TGCAGCGTTGAGGGCCAGAACTATGGCTACACCTTC. Amino acid sequence: CSVEGQNYGYTF.

This clone was seen a few times. CDR3 region: CASSAGQGPYEQYF. The CDR3 coding sequence is TGTGCCAGCAGCGCGGGACAGGGACCTTACGAGCAGTACTTC. The chain employs TRBV7-3 and TRBJ2-7, with 9 positions matching TRBD1. This CDR3 contains 14 residues. CDR1 SGHTA and CDR2 FQGTGA come from the germline V gene. V was clipped by 5 bases and J by 4 bases; unmatched bases: 6.

This clone was observed a handful of times. The gene calls are TRBV7-2 and TRBJ2-3, with D tentatively TRBD1 (5 bases). The CDR3 is 13 residues long. Germline loops: CDR1 SGHTA, CDR2 FQGNSA. V was clipped by 4 bases and J by 3 bases, with 8 bases between them. The CDR3 sequence: CASSSTGTDTQYF. CDR3 coding DNA: TGTGCCAGCAGCTCCACAGGAACAGATACGCAGTATTTT.

This chain joins TRBV5-4 and TRBJ2-2, with TRBD2 matching over 8 bases. Germline V gene sequence: CDR1 SGHNT, CDR2 YYREEE (reference sequence). The CDR3 loop spans 15 amino acids. The V gene end was trimmed by 3 bases and the J gene end by 8 bases; junction bases not matched to a gene: 9. The CDR3: CASSSAGTRGGELFF. The CDR3 DNA reads as TGTGCCAGCAGCTCGGCGGGGACTAGAGGAGGGGAGCTGTTTTTT.

This clone was recorded a few times. V usage is TRBV7-8 and J usage is TRBJ1-5; D is undetermined. The CDR3 extends over 15 amino acids. Germline-derived CDR1 and CDR2 are SGHVS and FQNEAQ. Trimming took 1 base from V and 2 from J, leaving 9 bases between them. CDR3 sequence: CASSLGSRGNQPQHF. CDR3 nucleotides: TGTGCCAGCAGCTTAGGGAGCAGAGGCAATCAGCCCCAGCATTTT. The complete variable domain, with remaining parts taken from reference TRBV7-8 and TRBJ1-5, reads GAGVSQSPRYKVAKRGQDVALRCDPISGHVSLFWYQQALGQGPEFLTYFQNEAQLDKSGLPSDRFFAERPEGSVSTLKIQRTQQEDSAVYLCASSLGSRGNQPQHFGDGTRLSIL.

The table lists this clone with a few counts. J is TRBJ2-4 and V is TRBV11-2; maybe TRBD2 (7 bases). Germline V gene sequence: CDR1 SGHAT, CDR2 FQNNGV. The germline V and J ends were trimmed by 5 bases and 7 bases, with 21 bases remaining between them. The CDR3 has 16 amino acids. This chain's CDR3 is CASSPSEGGRRNIQYF. The DNA of the CDR3 is TGTGCCAGCAGCCCGAGTGAGGGGGGGCGCAGGAACATTCAGTACTTC. The complete variable domain, with remaining parts taken from reference TRBV11-2 and TRBJ2-4, reads EAGVAQSPRYKIIEKRQSVAFWCNPISGHATLYWYQQILGQGPKLLIQFQNNGVVDDSQLPKDRFSAERLKGVDSTLKIQPAKLEDSAVYLCASSPSEGGRRNIQYFGAGTRLSVL.

This clone has only a few counts. The genes are TRBV2 and TRBJ2-7; the match to TRBD1 covers 7 bases. Germline CDR1 and CDR2: SNHLY and FYNNEI. J gave up 1 base and V 6 bases, and 6 bases lay outside the gene matches. The CDR3 totals 14 residues. CDR3 in amino acids: CASRLGQASYEQYF. The CDR3 region has the DNA TGTGCCAGCAGACTAGGACAGGCATCCTACGAGCAGTACTTC.

The chain uses TRBV6-1 and TRBJ2-7; TRBD1 matches at 7 bases. Trimming took 7 bases from V and 0 from J; bases not matched to a gene: 9. Germline values: CDR1 MNHNS, CDR2 SASEGT. The CDR3 has 15 residues. The CDR3 here is CASTGDRVDSYEQYF. DNA for the CDR3: TGTGCCAGCACAGGAGACAGGGTGGACTCCTACGAGCAGTACTTC.